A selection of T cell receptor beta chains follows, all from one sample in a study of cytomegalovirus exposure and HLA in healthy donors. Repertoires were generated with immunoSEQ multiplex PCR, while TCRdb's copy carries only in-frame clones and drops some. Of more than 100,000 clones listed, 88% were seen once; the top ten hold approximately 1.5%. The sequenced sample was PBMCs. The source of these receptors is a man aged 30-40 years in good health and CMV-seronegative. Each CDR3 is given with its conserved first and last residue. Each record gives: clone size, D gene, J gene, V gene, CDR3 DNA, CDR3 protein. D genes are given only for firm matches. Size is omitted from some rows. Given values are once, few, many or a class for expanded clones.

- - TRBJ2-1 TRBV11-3 TGTGCCAGCAGCTTAGATCCTAGCGCCAATGAGCAGTTCTTC CASSLDPSANEQFF
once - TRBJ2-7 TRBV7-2 TGTGCCAGCAGCTTCTCAGGGTACGAGCAGTACTTC CASSFSGYEQYF
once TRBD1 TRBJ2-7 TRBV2 TGTGCCAGCAGCCCCGGGACAGGGAGCATTACCTACGAGCAGTACTTC CASSPGTGSITYEQYF
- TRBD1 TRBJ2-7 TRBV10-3 TGTGCCATCAGTGATTCGACAGGGAAGGATGGCGAGCAGTACTTC CAISDSTGKDGEQYF
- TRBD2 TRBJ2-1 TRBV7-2 TGTGCCAGCAGCTCTCTAGCGGGACCCAATGAGCAGTTCTTC CASSSLAGPNEQFF
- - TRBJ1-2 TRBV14 TGTGCCAGCAGCCAACGCTATAACTCTGGCTACACCTTC CASSQRYNSGYTF
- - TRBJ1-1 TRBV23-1 TGCGCCAGCCCCCGGACAGAGAAGAACACTGAAGCTTTCTTT CASPRTEKNTEAFF
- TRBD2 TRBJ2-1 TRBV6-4 TGTGCCAGCAGTAGCCTAGCGGGTTCCTACAATGAGCAGTTCTTC CASSSLAGSYNEQFF
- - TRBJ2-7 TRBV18 TGTGCCAGCTCACCCGGGACACGGTCCTACGAGCAGTACTTC CASSPGTRSYEQYF
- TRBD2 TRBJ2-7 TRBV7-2 TGTGCCAGCAGCTTAGTAGGCGGGAGCTCCTACGAGCAGTACTTC CASSLVGGSSYEQYF
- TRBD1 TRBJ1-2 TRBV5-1 TGCGCCAGCAGCAGGGGACAGGATATAGATGGCTACACCTTC CASSRGQDIDGYTF
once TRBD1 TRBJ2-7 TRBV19 TGTGCCAGTAGTATTCACAGGGGATACTCCTACGAGCAGTACTTC CASSIHRGYSYEQYF
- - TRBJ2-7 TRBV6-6 TGTGCCAGCAGGCCCTCTGGGGGCACCTACGAGCAGTACTTC CASRPSGGTYEQYF
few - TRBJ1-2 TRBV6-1 TGTGCCAGCAGTGAAAATATCGGCGGCTATGGCTACACCTTC CASSENIGGYGYTF
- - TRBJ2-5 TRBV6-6 TGTGCCAGCAGTTACTCGACTTACAGGGTGCGAGAGACCCAGTACTTC CASSYSTYRVRETQYF
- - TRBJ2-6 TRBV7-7 TGTGCCAGCAGCCCGTATGGGTCAGAAGATAGTGTCGGGGACTCTGGGGCCAACGTCCTGACTTTC CASSPYGSEDSVGDSGANVLTF
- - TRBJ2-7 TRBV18 TGTGCCAGCTCACCGGGGCCGGACTCCTACGAGCAGTACTTC CASSPGPDSYEQYF
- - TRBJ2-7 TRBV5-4 TGTGCCAGCAGCTTCTACCGCGGCACTAGCAGACAGTACGAGCAGTACTTC CASSFYRGTSRQYEQYF
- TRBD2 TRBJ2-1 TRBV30 TGTGCCTGGAGTGTGGGCGGGAGGAGGGGCAATGAGCAGTTCTTC CAWSVGGRRGNEQFF
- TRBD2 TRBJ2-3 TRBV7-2 TGTGCCAGCAGCCCCCGGGCGGGAGGGAACCCAGATACGCAGTATTTT CASSPRAGGNPDTQYF
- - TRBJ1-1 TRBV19 TGTGCCAGTAGTACGGTGTGGGAGGGGCTGACTGAAGCTTTCTTT CASSTVWEGLTEAFF
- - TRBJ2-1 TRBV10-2 TGCGCCAGCAGTGACCGAGTCCGCAATGAGCAGTTCTTC CASSDRVRNEQFF
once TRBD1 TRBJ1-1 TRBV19 TGTGCCAGTAGGCCGACTAGACAGGGGGCCTTCGTCACTGAAGCTTTCTTT CASRPTRQGAFVTEAFF
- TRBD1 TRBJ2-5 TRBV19 TGTGCCAGCGGACAGGGAGAGACCCAGTACTTC CASGQGETQYF
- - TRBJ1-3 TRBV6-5 TGTGCCAGCAGTTACCAGGGACTCTCTGGAAACACCATATATTTT CASSYQGLSGNTIYF
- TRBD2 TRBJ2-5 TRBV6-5 TGTGCCAGCGCTAGCGGGAGGGCCCGGGAGACCCAGTACTTC CASASGRARETQYF
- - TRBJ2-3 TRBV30 TGTGCCTGGAGTGTCAGGAGGGAAGTCACAGATACGCAGTATTTT CAWSVRREVTDTQYF
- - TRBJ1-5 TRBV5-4 TGTGCCAGCAGCTTGGGCAGGAATCAGCCCCAGCATTTT CASSLGRNQPQHF
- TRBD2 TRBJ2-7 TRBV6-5 TGTGCCAGCAGTGACGTAATCTCCGGGACTAGCTACTTC CASSDVISGTSYF
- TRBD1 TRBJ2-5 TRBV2 TGTGCCACTGGACAGGGGGAAGAGACCCAGTACTTC CATGQGEETQYF
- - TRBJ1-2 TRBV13 TGTGCCAGCAGCATCAATAACTATGGCTACACCTTC CASSINNYGYTF
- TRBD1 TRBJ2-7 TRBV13 TGTGCCAGCAGCCCCGAGGACAGGGGTTCAGACGAGCAGTACTTC CASSPEDRGSDEQYF
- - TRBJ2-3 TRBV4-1 TGCGCCAGCAGCTCCCACGGGAGCAGTTCAGATACGCAGTATTTT CASSSHGSSSDTQYF
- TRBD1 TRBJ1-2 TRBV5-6 TGTGCCAGCAGCCGGGGGACAGGGGGAGGCTATGGCTACACCTTC CASSRGTGGGYGYTF
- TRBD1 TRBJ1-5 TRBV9 TGTGCCAGCAACGTCGGACAGGGAGATCAGCCCCAGCATTTT CASNVGQGDQPQHF
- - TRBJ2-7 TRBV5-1 TGCGCCAGCAGCTTGGTTCAGGGGCAGAGCTCCTACGAGCAGTACTTC CASSLVQGQSSYEQYF
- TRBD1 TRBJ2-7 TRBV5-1 TGCGCCAGCAGCTCGACGGACAGGGGGTACGAGCAGTACTTC CASSSTDRGYEQYF
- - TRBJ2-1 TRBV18 TGTGCCAGCTCATCGGGACAACGCGGTTGGGGCAATGAGCAGTTCTTC CASSSGQRGWGNEQFF
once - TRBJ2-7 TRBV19 TGTGCCAGTAGCCCTGCTAGCGACACCTACGAGCAGTACTTC CASSPASDTYEQYF
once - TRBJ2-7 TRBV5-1 TGCGCCAGCCGGGGGGCAGGGGCGGAAGAGCAGTACTTC CASRGAGAEEQYF
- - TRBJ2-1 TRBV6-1 TGTGCCAGCAGCCGGGACTTTAACAATGAGCAGTTCTTC CASSRDFNNEQFF
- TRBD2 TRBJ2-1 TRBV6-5 TGTGCCAGCAGTTACCCGGGGACTAGCGGGGTGTTCTTC CASSYPGTSGVFF
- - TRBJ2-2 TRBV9 TGTGCCAGCAGCGAAGACCCTAGGGGCCCATCCACCGGGGAGCTGTTTTTT CASSEDPRGPSTGELFF
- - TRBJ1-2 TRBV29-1 TGCAGCGTTCGAGGGGGATTAAACTATGGCTACACCTTC CSVRGGLNYGYTF
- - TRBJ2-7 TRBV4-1 TGCGCCAGCAGCCAGACGGACAGAATTTACGAGCAGTACTTC CASSQTDRIYEQYF
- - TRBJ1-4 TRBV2 TGTGCCAGCAGTCCCGGGACAACTTATGAAAAACTGTTTTTT CASSPGTTYEKLFF
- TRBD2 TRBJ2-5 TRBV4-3 TGCGCCAGCAGCCAAGGACTAGCGGAGACTCCAGAGACCCAGTACTTC CASSQGLAETPETQYF
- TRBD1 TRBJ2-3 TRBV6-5 TGTGCCAGCAGACGACAGGGGACAGATACGCAGTATTTT CASRRQGTDTQYF
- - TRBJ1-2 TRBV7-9 TGTGCCAGCAGCTTAGCTGAGGTTGGCTACACCTTC CASSLAEVGYTF
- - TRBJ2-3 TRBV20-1 TGCAGTGCTAGGATCACTGATACGCAGTATTTT CSARITDTQYF
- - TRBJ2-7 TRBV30 TGTGCCTGGAAGGTGGGAGGCTACGAGCAGTACTTC CAWKVGGYEQYF
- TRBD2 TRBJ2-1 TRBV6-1 TGTGCCAGCAGTGACGAAGGACTAGCGGGCTACAATGAGCAGTTCTTC CASSDEGLAGYNEQFF
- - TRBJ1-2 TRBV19 TGTGCCAGTAGTAGAGGCGGGGGCAGGGGCTACACCTTC CASSRGGGRGYTF
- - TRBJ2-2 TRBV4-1 TGCGCCAGCAGACGGGAGACCGGGGAGCTGTTTTTT CASRRETGELFF
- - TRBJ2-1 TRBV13 TGTGCCAGCAGCTTGGCCTCCTTCGTGGAGCAGTTCTTC CASSLASFVEQFF
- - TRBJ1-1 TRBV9 TGTGCCAGCAGCGTAGAAGGGGCAGGTGAAGCTTTCTTT CASSVEGAGEAFF
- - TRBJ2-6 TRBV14 TGTGCCAGCAGCCAAGACTGGTACAACAACGTCCTGACTTTC CASSQDWYNNVLTF
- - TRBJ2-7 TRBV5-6 TGTGCCAGCAGCCTAGGGACATATTACGAGCAGTACTTC CASSLGTYYEQYF
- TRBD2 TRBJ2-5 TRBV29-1 TGCAGCGCCCGGGGTAGCGGGAGGCTGAATCAAGAGACCCAGTACTTC CSARGSGRLNQETQYF